What follows describes a single T cell receptor (beta chain). This specimen belongs to a study of blood T cell repertoires in COVID-19. Participants in the exposed group had met a COVID-19 case in the 2 weeks before joining the study. The table came from immunoSEQ multiplex PCR; TCRdb's copy has only in-frame clones and leaves some out. The repertoire includes under 250,000 clones, approximately 83% of them detected once, and 3.6% sits in the top ten. The sequence was collected from a woman between 40 and 55 years old who had been exposed to COVID-19. Sequencing used PBMCs or T cells enriched from blood (not recorded which).

The DNA of the CDR3 is TGTGCCAGCAGCCAAGACACAGGCTTCTGGCATAACGAGCAGTTCTTC. Translating gives CASSQDTGFWHNEQFF. V gene TRBV3-1 (or the pseudogene TRBV3-2) combines with J gene TRBJ2-1, with D perhaps TRBD1 (5 bases). Between the trimmed V and J ends, which lost 0 bases and 10 bases, there was a span of 19 bases. CDR3 length: 16 residues. CDR1 is LGHDT, CDR2 YNNKEL, per germline (reference sequence).